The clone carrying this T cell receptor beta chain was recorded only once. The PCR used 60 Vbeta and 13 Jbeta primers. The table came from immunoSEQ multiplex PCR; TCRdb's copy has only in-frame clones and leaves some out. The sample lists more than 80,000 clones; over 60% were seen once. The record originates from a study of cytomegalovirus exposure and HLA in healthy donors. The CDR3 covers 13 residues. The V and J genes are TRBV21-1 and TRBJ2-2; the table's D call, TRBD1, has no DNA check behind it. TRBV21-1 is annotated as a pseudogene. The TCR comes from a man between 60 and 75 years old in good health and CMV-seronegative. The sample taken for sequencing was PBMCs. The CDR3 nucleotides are TGTGCCAGTCCCCAGGGGGACACCGGGGAGCTGTTTTTT. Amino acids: CASPQGDTGELFF.